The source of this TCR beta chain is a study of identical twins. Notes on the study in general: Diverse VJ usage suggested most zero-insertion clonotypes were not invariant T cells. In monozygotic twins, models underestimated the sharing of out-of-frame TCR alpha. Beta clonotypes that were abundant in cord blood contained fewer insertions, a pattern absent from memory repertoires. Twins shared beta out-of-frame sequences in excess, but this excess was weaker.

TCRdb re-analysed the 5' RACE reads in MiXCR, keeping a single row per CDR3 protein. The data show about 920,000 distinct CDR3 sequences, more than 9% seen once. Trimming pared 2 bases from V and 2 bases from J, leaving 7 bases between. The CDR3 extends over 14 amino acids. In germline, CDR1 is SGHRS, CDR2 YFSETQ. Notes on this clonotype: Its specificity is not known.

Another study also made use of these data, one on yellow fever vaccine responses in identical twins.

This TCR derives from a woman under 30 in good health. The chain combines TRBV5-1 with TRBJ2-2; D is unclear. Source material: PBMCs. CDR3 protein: CASSFTSNTGELFF. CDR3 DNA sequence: TGCGCCAGCAGCTTTACGAGTAACACCGGGGAGCTGTTTTTT.